This T cell receptor beta chain was captured by sequencing in a study of T cells in Graves' hyperthyroidism and ophthalmopathy. The V gene's germline CDR1 is MDHEN and CDR2 SYDVKM. The ends lost 6 bases at V and 5 bases at J; junction bases unmatched: 11. The CDR3 spans 15 residues. Amplified regions were TCR beta CDR3 sequences from RNA transcripts. With the HTBI primer set, the TCR CDR3 went through a first round of RT-PCR. TCRdb ran MiXCR on the multiplex PCR reads and lists one entry per CDR3 protein. The table shows some 350,000 distinct CDR3 sequences, with nearly 15% occurring only once. There are a few counts of this clonotype.

V gene TRBV28 combines with J gene TRBJ2-5; the match to TRBD2 covers 8 bases. The receptor's source is a woman aged 60-75 years with Graves' ophthalmopathy. Sequenced input: blood. The CDR3 DNA is TGTGCCAGCAGAAGAAGCGGGAGCCCCTCGGAGACCCAGTACTTC. Protein sequence: CASRRSGSPSETQYF.